This T cell receptor beta chain derives from a study of T cell responses to AZD1222 COVID-19 vaccine. Study-wide findings and caveats: Targeting of unmutated variant regions was reportedly seen in nearly half of spike-specific TCRs. Baseline seropositivity characterized only a handful of AZD1222 recipients. Receipt of two AZD1222 doses was followed by a rise in Spike-specific TCR breadth and depth. White British people made up most donors, females outnumbered males, and clonal diversity was possibly underestimated.

Profiled with immunoSEQ multiplex PCR; TCRdb holds only in-frame clones, not every one. The sample includes 150,000 or so clones, 85% to 90% of them seen just once. This clone was found a few times. Its matching antigen is unknown. V lost 5 bases and J lost 2; bases outside the gene matches: 3. Germline V lookup: CDR1 MNHEY, CDR2 SMNVEV (reference sequence). The CDR3 extends over 13 amino acids. J is TRBJ2-7 and V is TRBV27, with 7 bases lining up with TRBD1. The source was peripheral blood, collected on day 0 of MenACWY control vaccination. The receptor's source is an adult in good health. Here the CDR3 DNA reads TGTGCCAGCAGTCGGGACAGTCCCTACGAGCAGTACTTC. Protein product: CASSRDSPYEQYF.